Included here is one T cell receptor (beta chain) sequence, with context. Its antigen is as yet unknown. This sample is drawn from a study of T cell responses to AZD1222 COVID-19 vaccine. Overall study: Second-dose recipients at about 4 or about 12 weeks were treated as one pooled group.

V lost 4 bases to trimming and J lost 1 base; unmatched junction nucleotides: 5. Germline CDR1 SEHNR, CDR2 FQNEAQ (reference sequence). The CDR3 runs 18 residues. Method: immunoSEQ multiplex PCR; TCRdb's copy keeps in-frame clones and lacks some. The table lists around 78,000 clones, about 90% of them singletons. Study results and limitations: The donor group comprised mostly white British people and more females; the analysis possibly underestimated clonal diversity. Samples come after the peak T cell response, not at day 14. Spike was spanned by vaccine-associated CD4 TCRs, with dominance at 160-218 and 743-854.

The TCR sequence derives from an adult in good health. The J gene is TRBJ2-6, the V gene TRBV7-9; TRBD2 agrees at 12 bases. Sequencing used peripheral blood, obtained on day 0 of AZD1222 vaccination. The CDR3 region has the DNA TGTGCCAGCAGCTACCGGACTAGCGGGGATTCTGGGGCCAACGTCCTGACTTTC. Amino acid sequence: CASSYRTSGDSGANVLTF.